These 23 T cell receptor beta chains were sequenced from one sample in a study of blood T cell repertoires in COVID-19. Sequenced by immunoSEQ multiplex PCR; TCRdb stores in-frame clones only, minus some. This sample has 200,000 to 250,000 clones, with 82% found just once. Sequenced: peripheral blood. The receptors shown here come from a woman older than 75 with acute or convalescent COVID-19.

V and J are TRBV29-1 and TRBJ2-7; 8 bases are shared with TRBD1. CDR1 is SQVTM and CDR2 is ANQGSEA in the germline V gene. Trimming cost V 2 bases and J 7 bases; bases outside gene matches: 10. CDR3 size: 14 residues. CDR3: CSVEYDRGPREQYF. The CDR3 region has the DNA TGCAGCGTTGAATATGACAGGGGTCCTAGGGAGCAGTACTTC.

This sequence joins TRBV10-1 and TRBJ2-3, with 9 positions matching TRBD1. Germline CDR1 reads WNHNN; CDR2 reads SYGVQD (reference sequence). The V gene end was trimmed by 8 bases and the J gene end by 4 bases; junction bases not matched to a gene: 7. The CDR3 totals 14 residues. In DNA, the CDR3 is TGCGCCAGCCGGGACAGGGTCTTTCCAGATACGCAGTATTTT. This gives the protein CASRDRVFPDTQYF.

Of note for this clone: A junction boundary mismatches the germline segment, possibly from a read error. The chain recombines TRBV7-7 with TRBJ2-5; no clear D. CDR3 length: 15 residues. Germline values: CDR1 SSHAT, CDR2 FNYEAQ (reference sequence). The CDR3 sequence: CASSFSVRGVETQYF. In DNA, the CDR3 is TGTGCTAGCAGCTTTAGTGTGCGCGGAGTAGAGACCCAGTACTTC.

This rearrangement joins TRBV12-5 to TRBJ2-3; D possibly corresponds to TRBD1 (5 bases). The CDR3 totals 15 residues. Per germline, CDR1 LGHNT and CDR2 FRNRAP. The V gene lost 0 bases and the J gene lost 4 bases, with 11 bases spanning the gap. Here the CDR3 DNA reads TGTGCTAGTGGTTTGGTCGACAGTATCCCAGATACGCAGTATTTT. Residues: CASGLVDSIPDTQYF.

The chain employs TRBV2 and TRBJ1-6; D is uncertain. CDR1 is SNHLY and CDR2 is FYNNEI in the germline V gene. The CDR3 consists of 15 residues. V lost 3 bases to trimming and J lost 10 bases, with 16 bases between them. The CDR3 DNA reads TGTGCCAGCAGTGATAGCCCCCCGGGTTTATCACCCCTCCACTTT. Translation: CASSDSPPGLSPLHF.

The chain couples TRBV18 to TRBJ1-2, with no clear D. Trimming left V 2 bases short and J 6 bases short, with 10 bases between. The CDR3 covers 13 residues. Germline V CDR1 and CDR2: KGHSH, LQKENI. The CDR3 DNA is TGTGCCAGCTCACCAGGTATCGAGGATGGCTACACCTTC. It codes for CASSPGIEDGYTF.

About this clone: Within the sample, other DNA sequences also encode this same CDR3. The genes are TRBV28 and TRBJ1-2; D may be TRBD1 (6 bases). Germline CDR1 and CDR2: MDHEN and SYDVKM. CDR3 length equals 13 residues. V gave up 4 bases and J gave up 6 bases, with 12 bases separating them. CDR3 in DNA: TGTGCCAGCAGTTCGGGGGGCTCTGATGGCTACACCTTC. Translated, it gives CASSSGGSDGYTF.

This chain connects TRBV5-1 to TRBJ2-3; 12 positions match TRBD1. CDR1 SGHRS and CDR2 YFSETQ come from the germline V gene. The V segment lost 4 bases and the J segment 1 base; nucleotides outside the gene matches: 10. This CDR3 comprises 18 residues. In nucleotides, the CDR3 is TGCGCCAGCAGCCTACAAGGGACAGGGGGCGACCGCACAGATACGCAGTATTTT. It specifies CASSLQGTGGDRTDTQYF.

This clone was observed a single time. The V call is TRBV5-8, the J call TRBJ2-2; D remains unclear. Between the trimmed V and J ends, which lost 0 bases and 1 base, there was a span of 7 bases. The CDR3 sequence is 15 residues long. Germline V gene data show CDR1 as SGHTS and CDR2 as YDEGEE. The CDR3 region is CASSLEQKNTGELFF. Here the CDR3 DNA reads TGTGCCAGCAGCTTGGAACAGAAGAACACCGGGGAGCTGTTTTTT.

V and J are TRBV28 and TRBJ1-6, with D perhaps TRBD1 (5 bases). Germline values: CDR1 MDHEN, CDR2 SYDVKM. V was trimmed by 5 bases and J by 7 bases, leaving 18 bases between them. CDR3 length: 16 residues. In DNA form, the CDR3 reads TGTGCCAGCAGTGCCCCCAGAAGGGGCGCGAATTCACCCCTCCACTTT. It codes for CASSAPRRGANSPLHF.

To note about this clone: Other DNA sequences within the sample encode an identical CDR3. The rearrangement uses TRBV5-6 and TRBJ1-1, with D hard to call. The germline V and J ends were trimmed by 0 bases and 4 bases, with 7 bases remaining between them. Germline loops: CDR1 SGHDT, CDR2 YYEEEE. The CDR3 contains 13 residues. CDR3 in DNA: TGTGCCAGCAGCTTGGCCGGGGTCACTGAAGCTTTCTTT. Its protein product is CASSLAGVTEAFF.

The genes are TRBV4-2 and TRBJ2-7; 9 bases match TRBD1. The germline CDR1 and CDR2 sequences are LGHNA and YNFKEQ. J lost 2 bases, V lost 4 bases, and 6 bases had no gene match. The CDR3 runs 15 residues. Here the CDR3 reads CASSPPGQGAYEQYF. DNA for the CDR3: TGTGCCAGCAGCCCACCGGGACAGGGTGCCTACGAGCAGTACTTC.

This chain links TRBV10-3 with TRBJ1-6; 8 bases are a match to TRBD1. Germline V lookup: CDR1 ENHRY, CDR2 SYGVKD. The ends lost 10 bases at V and 9 bases at J; junction bases unmatched: 8. This CDR3 contains 13 residues. The chain's CDR3 is CATQGQESSPLHF. The CDR3 nucleotides are TGTGCCACGCAGGGACAGGAGAGTTCACCCCTCCACTTT.

Written as DNA, the CDR3 is TGTGCCAGCAGCCTGGGACAGCCCGCGCGCGAGCAGTACTTC. Amino acid sequence: CASSLGQPAREQYF. The chain carries TRBV6-5 and TRBJ2-7; 7 bases align to TRBD1. The junction had 11 bases not matched to a gene; V was cut back by 6 bases and J by 6 bases. Germline assignment: CDR1 MNHEY and CDR2 SVGAGI. This CDR3 spans 14 amino acids.

The CDR3 bases are TGTGCCAGCAGCGTCAGGGTAAACACTGAAGCTTTCTTT. Encoded protein: CASSVRVNTEAFF. The J gene is TRBJ1-1, the V gene TRBV12-3 or TRBV12-4; tentative D call: TRBD1 (5 bases). This CDR3 is 13 amino acids long. Trimming stripped 6 bases from V and 2 bases from J, with 10 bases between.

The chain has TRBV24-1 and TRBJ1-1; 10 nucleotides agree with TRBD1. Losses at the gene ends were 4 bases for V and 5 bases for J; bases not matched to a gene: 3. Per the germline V gene, CDR1 is KGHDR and CDR2 is SFDVKD. The CDR3 length is 14 residues. The CDR3 protein is CATSDPDRGTEAFF. CDR3 nucleotide sequence: TGTGCCACCAGTGACCCGGACAGGGGGACTGAAGCTTTCTTT.

The chain recombines TRBV11-2 with TRBJ1-1, with a tentative D call TRBD1 (5 bases). Germline V lookup: CDR1 SGHAT, CDR2 FQNNGV. The CDR3 totals 15 residues. With 3 bases removed from V and 8 bases from J, the gap between germline ends came to 19 bases. This CDR3 reads CASSLRYGQGGEAFF. DNA for the CDR3: TGTGCCAGCAGCTTGAGGTACGGTCAGGGAGGCGAAGCTTTCTTT.

The sample holds a few counts of this clone. This chain joins TRBV12-3 or TRBV12-4 and TRBJ1-2; D possibly corresponds to TRBD1 (5 bases). Trimming removed 1 base from V and 8 bases from J, with 8 bases in between. There are 12 residues in the CDR3. The CDR3 coding sequence is TGTGCCAGCAGTTTAGGGGGGGGAGGCTACACCTTC. This translates into CASSLGGGGYTF.

This clone appeared a single time. This chain joins TRBV2 and TRBJ2-1; 9 bases fit TRBD2. CDR1 SNHLY and CDR2 FYNNEI come from the germline V gene. This CDR3 has 15 residues. J lost 5 bases, V lost 6 bases, and 8 bases had no gene match. Here the CDR3 DNA reads TGTGCCAGCAGGGTTAACGCGGGGGGGCACAATGAGCAGTTCTTC. Residues: CASRVNAGGHNEQFF.

V and J are TRBV7-2 and TRBJ1-2, with D perhaps matching TRBD1 (5 bases). CDR1 is SGHTA, CDR2 FQGNSA, per germline. The CDR3 is 13 residues long. Deletions cut 1 base from V and 8 bases from J, with 11 bases between. In nucleotides, the CDR3 is TGTGCCAGCAGCTTAGGAGGAGGGGTCGGCTACACCTTC. Amino acids: CASSLGGGVGYTF. The full variable domain, its missing parts supplied by reference TRBV7-2 and TRBJ1-2, is GAGVSQSPSNKVTEKGKDVELRCDPISGHTALYWYRQSLGQGLEFLIYFQGNSAPDKSGLPSDRFSAERTGGSVSTLTIQRTQQEDSAVYLCASSLGGGVGYTFGSGTRLTVV.

A remark on this clone: The junction shows a germline mismatch at one end, possibly a read error. This rearrangement joins TRBV7-7 to TRBJ2-3, with 10 bases aligning to TRBD2. This CDR3 contains 15 residues. CDR1 SSHAT and CDR2 FNYEAQ come from the germline V gene (reference sequence). The CDR3 loop reads CASSPQRGGSDTQYF. The CDR3 nucleotides are TGTGCTAGCAGCCCTCAGCGGGGGGGCTCAGATACGCAGTATTTT. The complete variable domain, with remaining parts taken from reference TRBV7-7 and TRBJ2-3, reads GAGVSQSPRYKVTKRGQDVTLRCDPISSHATLYWYQQALGQGPEFLTYFNYEAQPDKSGLPSDRFSAERPEGSISTLTIQRTEQRDSAMYRCASSPQRGGSDTQYFGPGTRLTVL.

The V gene is TRBV4-1, the J gene TRBJ2-5, with D unclear. Germline CDR1 is MGHRA and CDR2 is YSYEKL. The length of the CDR3 is 15 residues. Trimming shortened V by 1 base and J by 2 bases, and 11 bases separated the two germline ends. CDR3 coding DNA: TGCGCCAGCAGCCAAGGGTTTAGGAGTCAAGAGACCCAGTACTTC. This gives the protein CASSQGFRSQETQYF.

This chain links TRBV3-1 (or the pseudogene TRBV3-2) with TRBJ2-2; TRBD1 aligns across 7 bases. The CDR3 has 16 amino acids. The junction had 2 bases not matched to a gene; V was cut back by 0 bases and J by 1 base. Germline V gene sequence: CDR1 LGHDT, CDR2 YNNKEL (reference sequence). CDR3 sequence: CASSQDHRGNTGELFF. CDR3 coding DNA: TGTGCCAGCAGCCAAGATCACAGGGGGAACACCGGGGAGCTGTTTTTT.